What follows is one T cell receptor beta chain and its context. This clone was counted a few times. There is no known antigen for this receptor. There are no base qualities to consult, and no much larger clone falls within one base. Other DNA sequences in this sample translate to the same CDR3. This specimen comes from a study of blood T cell repertoires in COVID-19 (dated by TCRdb to 2019 to 2021). Background on the whole study: Samples from collaborators originated in the United States, Italy and Spain and spanned both the acute and convalescent phases of COVID-19. The sample metadata nearly always contained a de-identified subject ID, COVID-19 status, age in years and sex. The material from the prospective study consisted of cDNA or gDNA derived from T cells, B-cell-depleted T cells, or PBMCs. Where available, HLA class I and class II types were obtained from metadata supplied by the sample provider rather than from assay-based typing. The samples were drawn from two sources: the first 160 participants of the ongoing ImmuneRACE study, and about 1,300 subjects contributed by 6 global collaborators. The dataset comprised deeply sampled blood TCRbeta repertoires from subjects exposed to, actively infected with, or recovered from COVID-19. The repertoires were made available in a free public database intended to serve as a resource for research on the immune response to SARS-CoV-2. Overall study results and their limits: The quantity of clinical and demographic metadata differed by source and by participant and was supplied without curation.

From its cysteine to its phenylalanine, the CDR3 spans 15 amino acids. The entry retains the CDR3 DNA only, 45 bases that are in frame from base 1. As encoded in the germline V gene, CDR1 is KGHSH while CDR2 is LQKENI. V loses 3 bases at its end and J loses 1 base; junction bases beyond the gene matches: 1. Whole blood was collected in K2EDTA tubes by collaborating institutions according to the institutions' own protocols. For TCRbeta analysis, collaborators shipped samples in one of three forms: frozen whole blood, isolated PBMCs, or DNA extracted from either of those sample types. TCRbeta CDR3 regions were amplified from genomic DNA by means of the immunoSEQ Assay, a bias-controlled multiplex PCR. The source study handled its data this way. Within the assay, amplification of reference gene primers was used to estimate how many nucleated cells each sample contained. To quantify the absolute abundance of each unique TCRbeta CDR3 rearrangement, sequence reads were collapsed and filtered. For each sample, productive Simpson clonality was calculated by taking the square root of Simpson's diversity index across productive rearrangements. The clones in this table, taken by TCRdb from immuneACCESS, are in-frame only. Not every clone is retained; where verified, under half of the shortfall comes from an unresolved V gene, and the cause of the rest is unknown. V and J calls and clone size are as listed in that table; D and trimming were resolved from the DNA. The sample contains about 140,000 clones, 84% of them found a single time. The top ten hold roughly 10% of the sample.

Input material: peripheral blood. The chain is encoded by TRBV18 joined to TRBJ2-2, with TRBD1 identical over 8 junction bases. This receptor was obtained from a man aged 60 to 69 with active or convalescent COVID-19. The DNA sequence is as follows: TGTGCCAGCTCACCCGGGACAGGGAACACCGGGGAGCTGTTTTTT. It specifies CASSPGTGNTGELFF.